This is a list of T cell receptor beta chains from one sample in a study of T-cell reconstitution after alpha-beta-depleted transplantation in children. Each CDR3 protein gets one entry after TCRdb re-called the PCR reads with MiXCR. The repertoire consists of some 300,000 distinct CDR3 sequences, with roughly 7.8% occurring once and the leading ten covering 8.5% to 9.5%. The material was peripheral blood, obtained 360 days after TCRalphabeta/CD19-depleted stem cell transplant. All receptors derive from a female patient between 2 and 15 years old who had a stem cell transplant for Fanconi anemia, so the T cells may come from the graft donor. CDR3s include the opening cysteine and the closing phenylalanine or tryptophan. Each record gives: clone size, J gene, V gene, CDR3 length, D gene, CDR3 protein, CDR3 DNA. The D gene is left open where the match is weak. The size of a clone is reported for some rows only, either as once, few or many, or as a class for expanded clones.

abundance: many
j_gene: TRBJ1-1
v_gene: TRBV12-3/TRBV12-4
len: 15
d_gene: TRBD1
CDR3aa: CASSLIGGAGTEAFF
CDR3nt: TGTGCCAGCAGTTTGATAGGGGGCGCGGGCACTGAAGCTTTCTTT

abundance: many
j_gene: TRBJ1-1
v_gene: TRBV29-1
len: 14
d_gene: TRBD1
CDR3aa: CSARRQGADTEAFF
CDR3nt: TGCAGCGCGCGCCGACAGGGGGCGGACACTGAAGCTTTCTTT

abundance: few
j_gene: TRBJ1-2
v_gene: TRBV6-5
len: 12
d_gene: -
CDR3aa: CASSHRQSGYTF
CDR3nt: TGTGCCAGCAGTCACCGCCAGTCGGGCTACACCTTC

abundance: -
j_gene: TRBJ2-7
v_gene: TRBV7-2
len: 15
d_gene: TRBD2
CDR3aa: CASSSPGTTGYEQYF
CDR3nt: TGTGCCAGCAGCTCCCCCGGGACTACCGGCTACGAGCAGTACTTC

abundance: many
j_gene: TRBJ2-7
v_gene: TRBV20-1
len: 12
d_gene: -
CDR3aa: CSARMGYYEQYF
CDR3nt: TGCAGTGCTAGAATGGGTTACTACGAGCAGTACTTC

abundance: -
j_gene: TRBJ2-5
v_gene: TRBV5-4
len: 15
d_gene: -
CDR3aa: CASSLVPRDQETQYF
CDR3nt: TGTGCCAGCAGCTTGGTCCCGAGGGACCAAGAGACCCAGTACTTC

abundance: few
j_gene: TRBJ2-3
v_gene: TRBV2
len: 15
d_gene: -
CDR3aa: CASGALRTGTDTQYF
CDR3nt: TGTGCCAGCGGGGCCCTAAGGACAGGCACAGATACGCAGTATTTT

abundance: few
j_gene: TRBJ1-3
v_gene: TRBV5-1
len: 15
d_gene: TRBD1
CDR3aa: CASSEGQGAGNTIYF
CDR3nt: TGCGCCAGCAGCGAGGGACAGGGGGCAGGAAACACCATATATTTT

abundance: -
j_gene: TRBJ2-7
v_gene: TRBV18
len: 14
d_gene: TRBD2
CDR3aa: CASSLGGASREQYF
CDR3nt: TGTGCCAGCTCCCTCGGGGGGGCCTCGCGGGAGCAGTACTTC

abundance: many
j_gene: TRBJ2-7
v_gene: TRBV5-1
len: 18
d_gene: TRBD1
CDR3aa: CASSLAQGAPSTTYEQYF
CDR3nt: TGCGCCAGCAGCTTGGCTCAGGGGGCTCCATCCACTACCTACGAGCAGTACTTC

abundance: many
j_gene: TRBJ1-1
v_gene: TRBV12-3/TRBV12-4
len: 13
d_gene: -
CDR3aa: CASSLGGSTEAFF
CDR3nt: TGTGCCAGCAGTTTAGGGGGGAGCACTGAAGCTTTCTTT

abundance: -
j_gene: TRBJ2-5
v_gene: TRBV2
len: 13
d_gene: -
CDR3aa: CASSVQGTETQYF
CDR3nt: TGTGCCAGCAGTGTTCAGGGGACGGAGACCCAGTACTTC

abundance: many
j_gene: TRBJ2-1
v_gene: TRBV12-3/TRBV12-4
len: 12
d_gene: -
CDR3aa: CASSLPPDEQFF
CDR3nt: TGTGCCAGCAGTTTACCCCCGGATGAGCAGTTCTTC

abundance: many
j_gene: TRBJ2-5
v_gene: TRBV4-2
len: 15
d_gene: TRBD2
CDR3aa: CASSQALAGAETQYF
CDR3nt: TGTGCCAGCAGCCAAGCCCTAGCGGGGGCAGAGACCCAGTACTTC

abundance: -
j_gene: TRBJ1-5
v_gene: TRBV21-1
len: 12
d_gene: -
CDR3aa: CASSKGTGGWHF
CDR3nt: TGTGCCAGCAGCAAAGGGACCGGCGGTTGGCATTTT

abundance: few
j_gene: TRBJ2-5
v_gene: TRBV7-9
len: 15
d_gene: TRBD2
CDR3aa: CASSMTSGRGETQYF
CDR3nt: TGTGCCAGCAGCATGACTAGCGGGAGGGGAGAGACCCAGTACTTC

abundance: few
j_gene: TRBJ2-4
v_gene: TRBV3-1
len: 14
d_gene: -
CDR3aa: CASSRGGGGNIQYF
CDR3nt: TGTGCCAGCAGCCGGGGAGGAGGGGGCAACATTCAGTACTTC

abundance: many
j_gene: TRBJ1-2
v_gene: TRBV12-3/TRBV12-4
len: 17
d_gene: -
CDR3aa: CASSFLIRGTLDYGYTF
CDR3nt: TGTGCCAGCAGTTTCTTAATTCGGGGTACTCTTGACTATGGCTACACCTTC

abundance: -
j_gene: TRBJ1-1
v_gene: TRBV6-5
len: 13
d_gene: -
CDR3aa: CASSYSFGDEAFF
CDR3nt: TGTGCCAGCAGTTACTCGTTCGGGGATGAAGCTTTCTTT

abundance: many
j_gene: TRBJ2-5
v_gene: TRBV7-2
len: 14
d_gene: -
CDR3aa: CASSLISLQETQYF
CDR3nt: TGTGCCAGCAGCTTAATCAGCCTCCAAGAGACCCAGTACTTC

abundance: -
j_gene: TRBJ2-7
v_gene: TRBV6-1
len: 16
d_gene: -
CDR3aa: CASTLSWPGLGYEQYF
CDR3nt: TGTGCCAGCACGCTATCATGGCCGGGACTTGGCTACGAGCAGTACTTC

abundance: -
j_gene: TRBJ2-7
v_gene: TRBV27
len: 14
d_gene: -
CDR3aa: CASSLSRTPGEQYF
CDR3nt: TGTGCCAGCAGTTTATCGCGGACCCCTGGGGAGCAGTACTTC

abundance: many
j_gene: TRBJ1-2
v_gene: TRBV20-1
len: 12
d_gene: TRBD1
CDR3aa: CSARPTGVGYTF
CDR3nt: TGCAGTGCTAGGCCCACAGGGGTTGGCTACACCTTC

abundance: few
j_gene: TRBJ1-1
v_gene: TRBV11-2
len: 16
d_gene: -
CDR3aa: CASSLGWSGAATEAFF
CDR3nt: TGTGCCAGCAGCTTAGGCTGGTCCGGGGCTGCCACTGAAGCTTTCTTT

abundance: few
j_gene: TRBJ2-5
v_gene: TRBV6-1
len: 13
d_gene: -
CDR3aa: CASSDTRSGTQYF
CDR3nt: TGTGCCAGCAGTGATACCCGAAGCGGGACCCAGTACTTC

abundance: many
j_gene: TRBJ2-3
v_gene: TRBV6-2/TRBV6-3
len: 15
d_gene: -
CDR3aa: CASSRPTHTTDTQYF
CDR3nt: TGTGCCAGCAGCCGCCCGACTCATACTACAGATACGCAGTATTTT

abundance: -
j_gene: TRBJ1-5
v_gene: TRBV3-1
len: 14
d_gene: TRBD1
CDR3aa: CASSPRTGNQPQHF
CDR3nt: TGTGCCAGCAGCCCCCGGACAGGTAATCAGCCCCAGCATTTT

abundance: many
j_gene: TRBJ1-5
v_gene: TRBV7-2
len: 15
d_gene: TRBD1
CDR3aa: CASSSQGAGNQPQHF
CDR3nt: TGTGCCAGCAGCTCACAGGGGGCCGGCAATCAGCCCCAGCATTTT

abundance: once
j_gene: TRBJ1-2
v_gene: TRBV5-1
len: 13
d_gene: -
CDR3aa: CASSTGAAGGYTF
CDR3nt: TGCGCCAGCAGCACCGGGGCAGCGGGCGGCTACACCTTC

abundance: few
j_gene: TRBJ1-6
v_gene: TRBV6-2/TRBV6-3
len: 17
d_gene: -
CDR3aa: CASSPRGGVQDNSPLHF
CDR3nt: TGTGCCAGCAGTCCCCGTGGGGGGGTTCAAGATAATTCACCCCTCCACTTT

abundance: few
j_gene: TRBJ2-2
v_gene: TRBV3-1
len: 14
d_gene: -
CDR3aa: CASSQGVNTGELFF
CDR3nt: TGTGCCAGCAGCCAGGGTGTAAACACCGGGGAGCTGTTTTTT

abundance: many
j_gene: TRBJ1-1
v_gene: TRBV15
len: 13
d_gene: TRBD1
CDR3aa: CATSRTRDREAFF
CDR3nt: TGTGCCACCAGCAGAACCCGGGACAGGGAGGCTTTCTTT

abundance: many
j_gene: TRBJ2-7
v_gene: TRBV12-3/TRBV12-4
len: 12
d_gene: TRBD1
CDR3aa: CASSPTGGEQYF
CDR3nt: TGTGCCAGCAGCCCCACAGGGGGCGAGCAGTACTTC

abundance: -
j_gene: TRBJ1-5
v_gene: TRBV18
len: 15
d_gene: -
CDR3aa: CASSPPDLRGQPQHF
CDR3nt: TGTGCCAGCTCACCACCGGACCTTCGGGGTCAGCCCCAGCATTTT

abundance: many
j_gene: TRBJ1-1
v_gene: TRBV6-2/TRBV6-3
len: 10
d_gene: -
CDR3aa: CASTGTEAFF
CDR3nt: TGTGCCAGCACCGGTACTGAAGCTTTCTTT

abundance: -
j_gene: TRBJ2-7
v_gene: TRBV5-1
len: 16
d_gene: -
CDR3aa: CASSLASGQSLYEQYF
CDR3nt: TGCGCCAGCAGCTTGGCCAGCGGACAGTCCCTATACGAGCAGTACTTC

abundance: many
j_gene: TRBJ1-1
v_gene: TRBV12-3/TRBV12-4
len: 15
d_gene: TRBD1
CDR3aa: CASSFSGQGDTEAFF
CDR3nt: TGTGCCAGCAGTTTCAGTGGACAGGGAGACACTGAAGCTTTCTTT

abundance: many
j_gene: TRBJ2-3
v_gene: TRBV10-1
len: 15
d_gene: TRBD2
CDR3aa: CASSVGTSGPDTQYF
CDR3nt: TGCGCCAGCAGTGTCGGGACTAGCGGACCAGATACGCAGTATTTT

abundance: many
j_gene: TRBJ1-1
v_gene: TRBV29-1
len: 13
d_gene: -
CDR3aa: CSVKGRANTEAFF
CDR3nt: TGCAGCGTTAAAGGCAGGGCGAACACTGAAGCTTTCTTT

abundance: many
j_gene: TRBJ1-1
v_gene: TRBV20-1
len: 14
d_gene: TRBD1
CDR3aa: CSAPATGALTEAFF
CDR3nt: TGCAGTGCTCCAGCGACAGGGGCGCTCACTGAAGCTTTCTTT

abundance: once
j_gene: TRBJ1-1
v_gene: TRBV7-9
len: 13
d_gene: TRBD1
CDR3aa: CASSPTGGTEAYF
CDR3nt: TGTGCCAGCAGCCCAACAGGGGGCACTGAAGCTTACTTT

abundance: many
j_gene: TRBJ2-7
v_gene: TRBV6-5
len: 14
d_gene: -
CDR3aa: CASSYGGTVNEQYF
CDR3nt: TGTGCCAGCAGTTATGGGGGAACAGTTAATGAGCAGTACTTC

abundance: -
j_gene: TRBJ2-7
v_gene: TRBV5-1
len: 18
d_gene: TRBD2
CDR3aa: CASSLVGLAGGISYGQYF
CDR3nt: TGCGCCAGCAGCTTGGTTGGACTAGCGGGGGGGATTTCCTACGGGCAGTACTTC

abundance: -
j_gene: TRBJ1-5
v_gene: TRBV7-9
len: 14
d_gene: -
CDR3aa: CASSLSESNQPQHF
CDR3nt: TGTGCCAGCAGCTTATCGGAGTCCAATCAGCCCCAGCATTTT

abundance: few
j_gene: TRBJ2-7
v_gene: TRBV18
len: 14
d_gene: -
CDR3aa: CASSSTTAGYEQYF
CDR3nt: TGTGCCAGCTCATCAACGACAGCGGGCTACGAGCAGTACTTC

abundance: few
j_gene: TRBJ2-1
v_gene: TRBV20-1
len: 16
d_gene: TRBD1
CDR3aa: CSAFPGTGGPGNEQFF
CDR3nt: TGCAGTGCTTTTCCCGGGACAGGGGGCCCAGGGAATGAGCAGTTCTTC

abundance: many
j_gene: TRBJ2-1
v_gene: TRBV5-1
len: 17
d_gene: TRBD1
CDR3aa: CASSSLEPGQGYNEQFF
CDR3nt: TGCGCCAGCAGCTCACTAGAACCGGGACAGGGGTACAATGAGCAGTTCTTC

abundance: many
j_gene: TRBJ1-2
v_gene: TRBV15
len: 14
d_gene: -
CDR3aa: CATSRDGTGPRLTF
CDR3nt: TGTGCCACCAGCAGAGATGGGACCGGCCCTAGGCTCACCTTC